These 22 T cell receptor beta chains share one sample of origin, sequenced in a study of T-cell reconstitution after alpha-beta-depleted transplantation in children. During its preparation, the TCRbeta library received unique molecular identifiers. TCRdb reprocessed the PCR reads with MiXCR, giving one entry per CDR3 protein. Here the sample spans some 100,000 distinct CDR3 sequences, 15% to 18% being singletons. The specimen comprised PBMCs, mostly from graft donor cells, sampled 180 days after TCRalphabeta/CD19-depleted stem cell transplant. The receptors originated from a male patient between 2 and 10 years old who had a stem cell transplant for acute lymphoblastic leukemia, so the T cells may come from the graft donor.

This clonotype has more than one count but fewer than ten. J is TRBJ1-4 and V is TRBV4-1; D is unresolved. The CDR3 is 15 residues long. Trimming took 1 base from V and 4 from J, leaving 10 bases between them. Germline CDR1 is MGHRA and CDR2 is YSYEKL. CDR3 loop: CASSQVGLGNEKLFF. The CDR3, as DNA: TGCGCCAGCAGCCAAGTGGGCCTTGGTAATGAAAAACTGTTTTTT.

CDR3 in DNA: TGCGCCAGCAGCCAGGATACCGGGAAACTGTTTTTT. Protein sequence: CASSQDTGKLFF. V and J are TRBV4-3 and TRBJ1-4; D ambiguous. The CDR3 has 12 residues. The germline V gene encodes CDR1 LGHNA and CDR2 YSLEER. V was shortened by 3 bases and J by 11 bases, with 10 bases between the two germline ends.

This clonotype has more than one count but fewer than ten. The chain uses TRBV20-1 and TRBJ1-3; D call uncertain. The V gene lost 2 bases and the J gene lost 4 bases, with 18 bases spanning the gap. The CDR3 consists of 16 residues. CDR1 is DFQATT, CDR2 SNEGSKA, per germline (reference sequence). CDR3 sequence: CSARPNGLVSGNTIYF. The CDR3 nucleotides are TGCAGTGCTAGACCTAACGGGCTTGTCTCCGGAAACACCATATATTTT.

The CDR3 is CASSPAGEGAYYGYTF. In DNA form, the CDR3 reads TGTGCCAGCAGCCCCGCTGGAGAGGGGGCTTACTATGGCTACACCTTC. V is TRBV7-9 and J is TRBJ1-2; 7 nucleotides match TRBD1. Germline loops: CDR1 SEHNR, CDR2 FQNEAQ (reference sequence). V gave up 5 bases and J gave up 3 bases; unmatched junction bases: 12. The CDR3 sequence is 16 residues long.

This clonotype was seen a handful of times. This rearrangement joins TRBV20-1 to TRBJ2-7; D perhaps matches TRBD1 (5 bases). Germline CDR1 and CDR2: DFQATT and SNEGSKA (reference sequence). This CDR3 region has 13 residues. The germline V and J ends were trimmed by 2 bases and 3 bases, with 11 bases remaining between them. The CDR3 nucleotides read TGCAGTGCTAGATCCTATGACAGCTACGAGCAGTACTTC. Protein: CSARSYDSYEQYF.

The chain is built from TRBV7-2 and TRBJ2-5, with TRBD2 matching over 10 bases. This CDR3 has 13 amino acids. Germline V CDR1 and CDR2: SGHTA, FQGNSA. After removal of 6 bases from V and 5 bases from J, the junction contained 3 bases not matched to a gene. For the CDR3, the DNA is TGTGCCAGCAGGCTTAGCGGGAGGGAGACCCAGTACTTC. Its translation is CASRLSGRETQYF.

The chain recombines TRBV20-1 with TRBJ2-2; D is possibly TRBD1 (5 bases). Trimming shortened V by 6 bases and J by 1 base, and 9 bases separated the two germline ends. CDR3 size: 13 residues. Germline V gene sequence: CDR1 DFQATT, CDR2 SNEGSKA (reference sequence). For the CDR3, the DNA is TGCAGTGCCCAAGGACAGAACACCGGGGAGCTGTTTTTT. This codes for CSAQGQNTGELFF.

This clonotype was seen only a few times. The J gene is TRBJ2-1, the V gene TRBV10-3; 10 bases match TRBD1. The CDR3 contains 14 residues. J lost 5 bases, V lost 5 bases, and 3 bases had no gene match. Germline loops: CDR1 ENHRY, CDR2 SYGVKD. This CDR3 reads CAISPGTGDNEQFF. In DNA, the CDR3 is TGTGCCATCAGTCCCGGGACAGGGGACAATGAGCAGTTCTTC.

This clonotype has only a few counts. The DNA for the CDR3 is TGCAGTGTCTGGAGGGGCGGCCACCCCATAAACACTGAAGCTTTCTTT. Its translation is CSVWRGGHPINTEAFF. The rearrangement links TRBV20-1 to TRBJ1-1, with D possibly TRBD1 on 5 matching bases. Trimming pared 7 bases from V and 2 bases from J, leaving 23 bases between. Per germline, CDR1 DFQATT and CDR2 SNEGSKA (reference sequence). CDR3 length equals 16 residues.

The CDR3 coding sequence is TGCAGCGTTGCGGTGGGGGGAAACTACGAGCAGTACTTC. This translates into CSVAVGGNYEQYF. The rearrangement joins TRBV29-1 to TRBJ2-7, with D possibly matching TRBD2 (6 bases). The CDR3 is 13 residues long. The V and J ends lost 4 bases and 3 bases respectively, with 13 bases between them. Per the germline V gene, CDR1 is SQVTM and CDR2 is ANQGSEA.

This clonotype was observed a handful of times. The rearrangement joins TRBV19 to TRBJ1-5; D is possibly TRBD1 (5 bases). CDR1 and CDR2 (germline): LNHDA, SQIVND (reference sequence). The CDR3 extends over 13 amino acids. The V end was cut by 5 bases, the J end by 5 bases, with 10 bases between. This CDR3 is CASSRGRDQPQHF. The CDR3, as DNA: TGTGCCAGTAGTCGGGGCCGGGATCAGCCCCAGCATTTT.

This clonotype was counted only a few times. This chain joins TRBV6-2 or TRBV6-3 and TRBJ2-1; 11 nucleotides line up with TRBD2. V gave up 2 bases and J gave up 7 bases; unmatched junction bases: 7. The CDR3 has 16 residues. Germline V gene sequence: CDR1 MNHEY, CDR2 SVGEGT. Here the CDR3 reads CASSYLRLAGRNEQFF. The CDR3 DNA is TGTGCCAGCAGTTACCTAAGACTAGCGGGGAGAAATGAGCAGTTCTTC.

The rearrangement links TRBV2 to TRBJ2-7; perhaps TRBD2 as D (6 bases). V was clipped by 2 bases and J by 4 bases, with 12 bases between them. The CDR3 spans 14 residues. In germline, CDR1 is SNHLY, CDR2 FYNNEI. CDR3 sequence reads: CASSEFGSSYEQYF. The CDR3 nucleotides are TGTGCCAGCAGTGAATTCGGGAGTTCTTACGAGCAGTACTTC. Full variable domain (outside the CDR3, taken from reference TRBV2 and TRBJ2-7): EPEVTQTPSHQVTQMGQEVILRCVPISNHLYFYWYRQILGQKVEFLVSFYNNEISEKSEIFDDQFSVERPDGSNFTLKIRSTKLEDSAMYFCASSEFGSSYEQYFGPGTRLTVT.

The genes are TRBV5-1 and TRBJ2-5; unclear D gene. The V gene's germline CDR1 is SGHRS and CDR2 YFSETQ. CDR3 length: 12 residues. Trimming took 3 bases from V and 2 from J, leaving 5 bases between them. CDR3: CASSSGQETQYF. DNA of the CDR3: TGCGCCAGCAGCTCCGGGCAAGAGACCCAGTACTTC.

The CDR3 here is CASRAEGTGKDYGYTF. CDR3 coding DNA: TGTGCCAGTAGGGCCGAAGGGACAGGGAAGGACTATGGCTACACCTTC. The rearrangement uses TRBV19 and TRBJ1-2; 9 nucleotides agree with TRBD1. This CDR3 has 16 amino acids. Trimming took 6 bases from V and 3 from J; bases not matched to a gene: 11. Per germline, CDR1 LNHDA and CDR2 SQIVND (reference sequence).

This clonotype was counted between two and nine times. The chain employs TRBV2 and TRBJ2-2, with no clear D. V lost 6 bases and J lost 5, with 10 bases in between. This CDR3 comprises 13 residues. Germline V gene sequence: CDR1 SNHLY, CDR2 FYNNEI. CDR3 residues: CASSLGRTGELFF. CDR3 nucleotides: TGTGCCAGCAGCCTTGGGCGGACCGGGGAGCTGTTTTTT.

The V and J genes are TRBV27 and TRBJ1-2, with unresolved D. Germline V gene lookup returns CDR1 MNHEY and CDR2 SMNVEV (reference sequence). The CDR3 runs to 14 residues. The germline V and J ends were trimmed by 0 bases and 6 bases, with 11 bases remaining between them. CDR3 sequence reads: CASSLSGRVDGYTF. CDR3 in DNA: TGTGCCAGCAGTTTATCGGGGAGGGTGGATGGCTACACCTTC.

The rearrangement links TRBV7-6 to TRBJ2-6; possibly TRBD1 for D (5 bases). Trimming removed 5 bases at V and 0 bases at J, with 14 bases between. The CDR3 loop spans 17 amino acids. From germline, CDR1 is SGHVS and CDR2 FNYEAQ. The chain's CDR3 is CASSPSHRGSGANVLTF. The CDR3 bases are TGTGCCAGCAGCCCGTCCCATAGGGGCTCTGGGGCCAACGTCCTGACTTTC.

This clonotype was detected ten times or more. CDR3 amino acids: CASSSSQGHYEQYF. The CDR3 nucleotides read TGCGCCAGCAGCAGCTCTCAGGGCCACTACGAGCAGTACTTC. The V gene is TRBV5-1, the J gene TRBJ2-7; D might be TRBD1 (5 bases). This CDR3 contains 14 residues. Trimming removed 4 bases from V and 3 bases from J, with 14 bases in between. Germline assignment: CDR1 SGHRS and CDR2 YFSETQ.

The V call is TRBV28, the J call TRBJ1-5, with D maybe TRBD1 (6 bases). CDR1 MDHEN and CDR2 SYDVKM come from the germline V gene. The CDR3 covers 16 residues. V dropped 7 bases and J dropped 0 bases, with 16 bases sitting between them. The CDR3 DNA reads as TGTGCCAGCACCCGCCCCAGGGGCTATAGCAATCAGCCCCAGCATTTT. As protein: CASTRPRGYSNQPQHF.

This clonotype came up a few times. This CDR3 reads CSADRGINQPQHF. CDR3 bases: TGCAGTGCTGACAGGGGGATCAATCAGCCCCAGCATTTT. This chain uses TRBV20-1 with TRBJ1-5; TRBD1 agrees at 9 bases. The germline CDR1 and CDR2 sequences are DFQATT and SNEGSKA (reference sequence). CDR3 length equals 13 residues. The ends lost 5 bases at V and 3 bases at J; junction bases unmatched: 2.

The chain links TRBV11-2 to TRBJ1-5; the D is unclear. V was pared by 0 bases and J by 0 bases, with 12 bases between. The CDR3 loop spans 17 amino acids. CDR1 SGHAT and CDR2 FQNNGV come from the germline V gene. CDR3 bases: TGTGCCAGCAGCTTAGATAGGGAACTTTATAGCAATCAGCCCCAGCATTTT. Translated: CASSLDRELYSNQPQHF.